Listed below are T cell receptor beta chains from one sample, sequenced in a study of CD8 T cells in Susac syndrome. Using its own MiXCR run on the immunoSEQ multiplex PCR reads, TCRdb lists one record per CDR3 protein. The sample consists of approximately 190,000 distinct CDR3 sequences, more than 90% of them appearing once. The sequenced material came from CD4+ T cells from PBMCs. Source of these receptors: a human donor with Susac syndrome. CDR3s include the opening cysteine and the closing phenylalanine or tryptophan. D genes are given only for firm matches. The size entry is marked missing in some rows and otherwise reads once, few, many or a size class.

V: TRBV14
D: TRBD2
size: .
J: TRBJ2-1
DNA: TGTGCCAGCAGCCTAACTAGCGGGGGGGCCCTTGAGCAGTTCTTC
CDR3: CASSLTSGGALEQFF

V: TRBV9
D: TRBD2
size: once
J: TRBJ2-3
DNA: TGTGCCAGCACTCTCGGGGGGGCAGATACGCAGTATTTT
CDR3: CASTLGGADTQYF

V: TRBV19
D: TRBD1
size: .
J: TRBJ2-7
DNA: TGTGCCAGTAGTATAGAACCCCGGGACAGCTACGAGCAGTACTTC
CDR3: CASSIEPRDSYEQYF

V: TRBV15
D: .
size: .
J: TRBJ1-2
DNA: TGTGCCACCAGCAGAGTTTGGGGCCAGAACTATGGCTACACCTTC
CDR3: CATSRVWGQNYGYTF

V: TRBV20-1
D: .
size: .
J: TRBJ1-5
DNA: TGCAGTGCTAGAGAAGGGGTGGATCAGCCCCAGCATTTT
CDR3: CSAREGVDQPQHF

V: TRBV20-1
D: .
size: .
J: TRBJ2-5
DNA: TGCAGTGCTGAGACAGGTCCCCGTCGGGGAGAGACCCAGTACTTC
CDR3: CSAETGPRRGETQYF

V: TRBV4-2
D: .
size: .
J: TRBJ2-3
DNA: TGTGCCAGCAGCTATTTTTTGGACGGGGACACAGATACGCAGTATTTT
CDR3: CASSYFLDGDTDTQYF

V: TRBV4-3
D: .
size: once
J: TRBJ2-5
DNA: TGCGCCAGCAGCCAAGACACTTCGCAAGAGACCCAGTACTTC
CDR3: CASSQDTSQETQYF

V: TRBV30
D: .
size: .
J: TRBJ1-3
DNA: TGTGCCTGGAGTGGTCCTTCTGGAAACACCATATATTTT
CDR3: CAWSGPSGNTIYF

V: TRBV29-1
D: TRBD1
size: .
J: TRBJ2-7
DNA: TGCAGCGCTATCCGGGACAGAAATTACGAGCAGTACTTC
CDR3: CSAIRDRNYEQYF

V: TRBV4-1
D: .
size: .
J: TRBJ1-6
DNA: TGCGCCAGCAGACAACATTTGGGGGGTTCGGACTCACCCCTCCACTTT
CDR3: CASRQHLGGSDSPLHF

V: TRBV18
D: TRBD1
size: .
J: TRBJ2-2
DNA: TGTGCCAGCGACCAGGGGGTGAACACCGGGGAGCTGTTTTTT
CDR3: CASDQGVNTGELFF

V: TRBV7-2
D: TRBD2
size: .
J: TRBJ2-7
DNA: TGTGCCAGCAGCTTAGCACCAGCGGGGGGGCCCAACGAGCAGTACTTC
CDR3: CASSLAPAGGPNEQYF